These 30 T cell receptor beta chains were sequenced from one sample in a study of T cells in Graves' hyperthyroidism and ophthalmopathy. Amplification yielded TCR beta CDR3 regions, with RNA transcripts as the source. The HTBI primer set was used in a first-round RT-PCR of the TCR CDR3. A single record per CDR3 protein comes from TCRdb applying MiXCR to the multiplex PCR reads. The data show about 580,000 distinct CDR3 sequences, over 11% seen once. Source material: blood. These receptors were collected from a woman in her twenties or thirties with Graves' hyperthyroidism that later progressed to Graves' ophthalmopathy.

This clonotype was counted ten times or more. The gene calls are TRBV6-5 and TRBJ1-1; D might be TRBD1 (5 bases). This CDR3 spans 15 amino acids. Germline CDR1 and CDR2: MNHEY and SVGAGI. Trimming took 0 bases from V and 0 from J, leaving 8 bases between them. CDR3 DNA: TGTGCCAGCAGTTACTCGCCAGGGATGAACACTGAAGCTTTCTTT. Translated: CASSYSPGMNTEAFF.

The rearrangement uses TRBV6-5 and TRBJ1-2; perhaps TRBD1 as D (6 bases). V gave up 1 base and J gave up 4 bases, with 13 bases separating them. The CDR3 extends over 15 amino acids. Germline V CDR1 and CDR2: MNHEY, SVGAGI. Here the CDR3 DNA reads TGTGCCAGCAGTTACTTCGGACAGACCCTCTATGGCTACACCTTC. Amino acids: CASSYFGQTLYGYTF.

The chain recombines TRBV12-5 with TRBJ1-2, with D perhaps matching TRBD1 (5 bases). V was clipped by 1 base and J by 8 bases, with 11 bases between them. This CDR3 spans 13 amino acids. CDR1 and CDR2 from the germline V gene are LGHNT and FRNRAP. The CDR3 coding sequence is TGTGCTAGTGGTTTGGGAGGGGTTAAGGGCTACACCTTC. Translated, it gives CASGLGGVKGYTF.

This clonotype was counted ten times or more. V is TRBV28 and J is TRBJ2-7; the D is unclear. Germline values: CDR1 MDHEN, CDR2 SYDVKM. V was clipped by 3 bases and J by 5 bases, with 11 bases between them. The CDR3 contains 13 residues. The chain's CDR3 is CASSFPPRDEQYF. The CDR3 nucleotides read TGTGCCAGCAGTTTCCCCCCCCGCGACGAGCAGTACTTC.

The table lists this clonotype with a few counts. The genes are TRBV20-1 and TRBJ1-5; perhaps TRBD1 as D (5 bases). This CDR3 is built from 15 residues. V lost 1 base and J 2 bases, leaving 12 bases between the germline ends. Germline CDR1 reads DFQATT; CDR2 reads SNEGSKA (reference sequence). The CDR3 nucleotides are TGCAGTGCTAGAGCGGGGCCCGCTGGCAATCAGCCCCAGCATTTT. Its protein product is CSARAGPAGNQPQHF.

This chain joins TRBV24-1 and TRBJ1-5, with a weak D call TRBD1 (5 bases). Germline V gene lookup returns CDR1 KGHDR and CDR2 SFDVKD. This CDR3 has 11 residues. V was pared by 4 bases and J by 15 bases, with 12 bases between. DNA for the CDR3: TGTGCCACCAGTGACTTGACAGTTTGGCATTTT. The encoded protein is CATSDLTVWHF.

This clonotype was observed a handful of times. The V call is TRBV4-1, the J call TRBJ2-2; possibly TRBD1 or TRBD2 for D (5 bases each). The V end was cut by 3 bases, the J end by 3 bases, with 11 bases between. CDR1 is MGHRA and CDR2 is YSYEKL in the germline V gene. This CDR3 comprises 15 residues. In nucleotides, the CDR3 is TGCGCCAGCAGCCAGGGACCGCGGGACACCGGGGAGCTGTTTTTT. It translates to CASSQGPRDTGELFF.

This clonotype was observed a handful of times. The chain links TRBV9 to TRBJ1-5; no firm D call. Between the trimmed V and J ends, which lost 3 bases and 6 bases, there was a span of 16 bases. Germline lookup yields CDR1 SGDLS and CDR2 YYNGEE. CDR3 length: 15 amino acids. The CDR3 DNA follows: TGTGCCAGCAGCGCCGAGGGCGGCTTAACTCAGCCCCAGCATTTT. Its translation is CASSAEGGLTQPQHF.

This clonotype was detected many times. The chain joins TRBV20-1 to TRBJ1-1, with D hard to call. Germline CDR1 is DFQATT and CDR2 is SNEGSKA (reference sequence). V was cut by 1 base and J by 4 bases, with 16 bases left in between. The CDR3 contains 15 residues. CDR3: CSARAGTSAGTEAFF. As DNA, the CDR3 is TGCAGTGCTAGAGCTGGCACCTCGGCGGGCACTGAAGCTTTCTTT.

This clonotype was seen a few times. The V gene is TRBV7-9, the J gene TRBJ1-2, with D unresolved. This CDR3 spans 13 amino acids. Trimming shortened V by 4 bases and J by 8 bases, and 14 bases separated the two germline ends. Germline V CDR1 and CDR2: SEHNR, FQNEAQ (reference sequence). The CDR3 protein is CASSWVAEDGYTF. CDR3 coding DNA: TGTGCCAGCAGCTGGGTGGCGGAAGACGGCTACACCTTC.

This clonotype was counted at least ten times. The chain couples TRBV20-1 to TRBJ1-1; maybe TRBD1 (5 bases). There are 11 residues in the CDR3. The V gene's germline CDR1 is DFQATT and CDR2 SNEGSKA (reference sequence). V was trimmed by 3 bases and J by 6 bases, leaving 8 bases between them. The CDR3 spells CSASPGPEAFF. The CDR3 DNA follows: TGCAGTGCTAGTCCGGGGCCTGAAGCTTTCTTT.

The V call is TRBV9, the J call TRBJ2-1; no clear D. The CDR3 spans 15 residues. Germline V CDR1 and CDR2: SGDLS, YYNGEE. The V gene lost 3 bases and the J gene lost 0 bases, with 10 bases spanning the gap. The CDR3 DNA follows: TGTGCCAGCAGCGAGGACGTGAGCTCCTACAATGAGCAGTTCTTC. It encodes CASSEDVSSYNEQFF.

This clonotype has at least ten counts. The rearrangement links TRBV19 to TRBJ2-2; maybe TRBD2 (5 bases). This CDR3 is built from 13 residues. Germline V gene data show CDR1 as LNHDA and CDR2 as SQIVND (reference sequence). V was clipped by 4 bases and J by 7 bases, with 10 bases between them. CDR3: CASSTGVGGELFF. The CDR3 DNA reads TGTGCCAGTAGTACCGGGGTAGGCGGGGAGCTGTTTTTT.

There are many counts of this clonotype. The CDR3 sequence is CSPGGLATNEKLFF. CDR3 coding DNA: TGCAGTCCCGGGGGGCTAGCAACTAATGAAAAACTGTTTTTT. The chain employs TRBV20-1 and TRBJ1-4; maybe TRBD1 (6 bases). The CDR3 contains 14 residues. The ends were cut back, 8 bases at V and 0 bases at J, with 13 bases in the middle. Germline V gives CDR1 DFQATT, CDR2 SNEGSKA (reference sequence).

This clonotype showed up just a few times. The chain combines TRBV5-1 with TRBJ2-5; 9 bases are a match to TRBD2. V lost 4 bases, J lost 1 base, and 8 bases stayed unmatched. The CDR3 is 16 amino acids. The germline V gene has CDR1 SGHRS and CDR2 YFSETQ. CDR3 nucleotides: TGCGCCAGCAGCGCTTTTAGCGGGGGATCCCAAGAGACCCAGTACTTC. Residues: CASSAFSGGSQETQYF.

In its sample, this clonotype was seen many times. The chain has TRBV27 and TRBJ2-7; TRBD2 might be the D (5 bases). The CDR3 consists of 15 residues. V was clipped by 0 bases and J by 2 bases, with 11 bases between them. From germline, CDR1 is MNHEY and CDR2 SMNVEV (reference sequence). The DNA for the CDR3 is TGTGCCAGCAGTTTATCTGGGAGTCCCCCCTACGAGCAGTACTTC. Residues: CASSLSGSPPYEQYF.

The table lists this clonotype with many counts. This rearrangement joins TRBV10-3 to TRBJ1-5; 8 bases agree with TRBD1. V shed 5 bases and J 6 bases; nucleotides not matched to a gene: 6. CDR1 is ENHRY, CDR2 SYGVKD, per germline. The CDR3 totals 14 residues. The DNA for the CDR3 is TGTGCCATCAGTCCGACAGGGGAAGGTCAGCCCCAGCATTTT. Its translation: CAISPTGEGQPQHF.

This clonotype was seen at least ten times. CDR3 sequence: CASGGGAEAFF. CDR3 DNA: TGTGCCAGCGGTGGGGGGGCTGAAGCTTTCTTT. The chain employs TRBV25-1 and TRBJ1-1, with a tentative D call TRBD1 (5 bases). The CDR3 spans 11 residues. Between the trimmed V and J ends, which lost 8 bases and 6 bases, there was a span of 10 bases. Germline loops: CDR1 MGHDK, CDR2 SYGVNS.

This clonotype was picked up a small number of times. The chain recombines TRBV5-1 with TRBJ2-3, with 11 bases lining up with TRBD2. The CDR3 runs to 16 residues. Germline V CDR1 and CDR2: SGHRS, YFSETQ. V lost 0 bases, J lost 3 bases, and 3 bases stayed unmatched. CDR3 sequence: CASSLVGTSGTDTQYF. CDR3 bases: TGCGCCAGCAGCTTGGTGGGGACTAGCGGTACAGATACGCAGTATTTT.

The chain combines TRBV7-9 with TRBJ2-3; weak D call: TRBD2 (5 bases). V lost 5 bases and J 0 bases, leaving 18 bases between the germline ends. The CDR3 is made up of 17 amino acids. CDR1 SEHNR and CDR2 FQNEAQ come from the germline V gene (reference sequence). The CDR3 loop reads CASSQEGVERSTDTQYF. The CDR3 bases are TGTGCCAGCAGCCAAGAAGGAGTGGAGCGGAGCACAGATACGCAGTATTTT.

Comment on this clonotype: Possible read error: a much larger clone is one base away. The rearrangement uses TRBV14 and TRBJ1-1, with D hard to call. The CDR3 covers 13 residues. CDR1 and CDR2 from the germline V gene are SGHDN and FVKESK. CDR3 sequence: CASSVQPNTEASF. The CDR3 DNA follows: TGTGCCAGCAGCGTACAGCCGAACACTGAAGCTTCCTTT.

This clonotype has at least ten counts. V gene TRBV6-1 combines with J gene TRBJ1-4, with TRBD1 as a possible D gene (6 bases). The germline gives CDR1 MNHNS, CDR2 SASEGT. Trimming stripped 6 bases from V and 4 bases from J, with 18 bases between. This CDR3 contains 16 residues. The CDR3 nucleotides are TGTGCCAGCAGCCAGACCCTCGACAGGCATAATGAAAAACTGTTTTTT. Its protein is CASSQTLDRHNEKLFF.

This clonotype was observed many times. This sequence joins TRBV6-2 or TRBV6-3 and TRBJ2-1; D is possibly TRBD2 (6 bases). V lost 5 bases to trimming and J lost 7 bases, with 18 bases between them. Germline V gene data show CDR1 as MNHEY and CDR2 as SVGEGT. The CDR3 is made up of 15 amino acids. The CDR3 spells CASSPGGGTGNEQFF. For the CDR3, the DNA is TGTGCCAGCAGTCCAGGTGGGGGGACGGGAAATGAGCAGTTCTTC.

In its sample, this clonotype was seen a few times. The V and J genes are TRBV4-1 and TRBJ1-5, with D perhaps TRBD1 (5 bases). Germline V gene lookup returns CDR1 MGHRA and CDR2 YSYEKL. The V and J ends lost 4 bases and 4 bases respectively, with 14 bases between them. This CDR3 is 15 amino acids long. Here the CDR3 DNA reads TGCGCCAGCAGCCCAGTGGGGGAAACTAATCAGCCCCAGCATTTT. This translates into CASSPVGETNQPQHF.

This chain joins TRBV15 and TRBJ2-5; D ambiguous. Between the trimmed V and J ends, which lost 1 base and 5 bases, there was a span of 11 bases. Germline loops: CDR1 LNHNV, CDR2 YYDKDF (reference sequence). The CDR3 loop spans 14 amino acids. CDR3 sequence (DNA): TGTGCCACCAGCAGAGCACGGGCCCGGGAGACCCAGTACTTC. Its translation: CATSRARARETQYF.

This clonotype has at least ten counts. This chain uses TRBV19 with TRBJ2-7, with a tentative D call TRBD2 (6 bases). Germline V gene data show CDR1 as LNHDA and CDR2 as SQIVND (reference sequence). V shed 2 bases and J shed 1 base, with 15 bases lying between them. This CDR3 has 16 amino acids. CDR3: CASSITDRLESYEQYF. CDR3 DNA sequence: TGTGCCAGTAGTATAACGGATCGACTAGAATCCTACGAGCAGTACTTC.

The CDR3 is CASSQDSGRGTDTQYF. The CDR3 bases are TGTGCCAGCAGCCAAGATAGCGGGAGGGGGACAGATACGCAGTATTTT. The chain uses TRBV4-2 and TRBJ2-3, with 11 bases matching TRBD2. The CDR3 is 16 amino acids. Trimming at V came to 0 bases and at J to 3 bases, leaving 2 bases not matched to a gene. CDR1 is LGHNA and CDR2 is YNFKEQ in the germline V gene.

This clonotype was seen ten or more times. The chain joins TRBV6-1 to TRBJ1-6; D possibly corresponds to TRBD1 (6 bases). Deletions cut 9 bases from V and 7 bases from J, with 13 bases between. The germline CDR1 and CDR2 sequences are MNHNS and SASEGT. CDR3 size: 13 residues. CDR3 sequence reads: CASRGDQNSPLHF. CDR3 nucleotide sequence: TGTGCCAGTAGGGGGGACCAAAATTCACCCCTCCACTTT.

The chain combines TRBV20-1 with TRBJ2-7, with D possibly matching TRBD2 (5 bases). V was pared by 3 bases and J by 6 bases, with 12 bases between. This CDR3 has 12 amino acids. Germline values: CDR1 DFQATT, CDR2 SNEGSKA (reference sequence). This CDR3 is CSARGEGFEQYF. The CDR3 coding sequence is TGCAGTGCTAGGGGTGAGGGTTTCGAGCAGTACTTC.

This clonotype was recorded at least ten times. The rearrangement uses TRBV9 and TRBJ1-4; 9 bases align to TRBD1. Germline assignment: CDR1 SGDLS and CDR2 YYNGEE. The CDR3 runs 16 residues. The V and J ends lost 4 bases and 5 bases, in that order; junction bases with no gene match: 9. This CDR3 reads CASSPFSGTGNEKLFF. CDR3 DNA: TGTGCCAGCAGCCCGTTTTCCGGGACAGGGAATGAAAAACTGTTTTTT.